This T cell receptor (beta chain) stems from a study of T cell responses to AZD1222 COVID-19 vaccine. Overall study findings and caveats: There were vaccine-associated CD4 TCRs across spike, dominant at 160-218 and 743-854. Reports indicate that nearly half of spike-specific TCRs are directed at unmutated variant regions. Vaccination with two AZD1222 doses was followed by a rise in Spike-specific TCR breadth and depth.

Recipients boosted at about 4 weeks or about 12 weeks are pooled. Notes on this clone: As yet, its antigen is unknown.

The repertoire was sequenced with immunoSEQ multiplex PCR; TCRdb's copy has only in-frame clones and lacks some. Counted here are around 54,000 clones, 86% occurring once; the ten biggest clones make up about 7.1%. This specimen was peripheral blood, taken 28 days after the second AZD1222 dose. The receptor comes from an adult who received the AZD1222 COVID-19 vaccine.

Here the CDR3 reads CASSLGTANEKLFF. CDR3 sequence (DNA): TGTGCCAGCAGCTTAGGGACGGCTAATGAAAAACTGTTTTTT. V is TRBV7-9 and J is TRBJ1-4; D is ambiguous. Germline V gene lookup returns CDR1 SEHNR and CDR2 FQNEAQ (reference sequence). The CDR3 runs to 14 residues. V shed 1 base and J shed 3 bases, with 6 bases lying between them.